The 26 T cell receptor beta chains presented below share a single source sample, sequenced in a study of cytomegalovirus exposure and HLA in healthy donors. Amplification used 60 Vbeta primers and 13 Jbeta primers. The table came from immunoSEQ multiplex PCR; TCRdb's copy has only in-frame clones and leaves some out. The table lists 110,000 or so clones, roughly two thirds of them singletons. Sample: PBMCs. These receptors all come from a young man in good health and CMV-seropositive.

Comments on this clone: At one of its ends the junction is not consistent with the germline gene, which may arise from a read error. The CDR3 spells CSVSDFSPRISLF. CDR3 in DNA: TGCAGCGTGTCGGACTTTAGCCCTAGAATTTCGCTCTTC. This chain joins TRBV29-1 and TRBJ2-1; D possibly corresponds to TRBD2 (5 bases). This CDR3 region has 13 residues. Germline V gene sequence: CDR1 SQVTM, CDR2 ANQGSEA.

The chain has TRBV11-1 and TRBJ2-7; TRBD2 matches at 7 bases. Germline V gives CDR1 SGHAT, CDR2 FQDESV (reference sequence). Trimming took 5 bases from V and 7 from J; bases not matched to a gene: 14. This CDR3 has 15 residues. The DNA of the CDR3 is TGTGCCAGCAGCCCCAGCGGGGCTTTGAACTTGGAGCAGTACTTC. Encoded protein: CASSPSGALNLEQYF.

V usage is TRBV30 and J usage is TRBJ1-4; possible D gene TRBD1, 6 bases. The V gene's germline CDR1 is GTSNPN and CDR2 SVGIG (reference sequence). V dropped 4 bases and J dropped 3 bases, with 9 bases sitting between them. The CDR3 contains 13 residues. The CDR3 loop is CAWMGAPNEKLFF. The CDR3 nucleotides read TGTGCCTGGATGGGGGCTCCTAATGAAAAACTGTTTTTT. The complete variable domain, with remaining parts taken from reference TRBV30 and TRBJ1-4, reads SQTIHQWPATLVQPVGSPLSLECTVEGTSNPNLYWYRQAAGRGLQLLFYSVGIGQISSEVPQNLSASRPQDRQFILSSKKLLLSDSGFYLCAWMGAPNEKLFFGSGTQLSVL.

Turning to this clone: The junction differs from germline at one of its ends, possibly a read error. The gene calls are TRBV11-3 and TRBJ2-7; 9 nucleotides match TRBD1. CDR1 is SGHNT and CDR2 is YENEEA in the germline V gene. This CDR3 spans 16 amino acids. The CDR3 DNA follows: TGTGCCAGCAGCCAGGAAGGGACAGGGATCTCCCACGAGCAGTACTTC. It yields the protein CASSQEGTGISHEQYF.

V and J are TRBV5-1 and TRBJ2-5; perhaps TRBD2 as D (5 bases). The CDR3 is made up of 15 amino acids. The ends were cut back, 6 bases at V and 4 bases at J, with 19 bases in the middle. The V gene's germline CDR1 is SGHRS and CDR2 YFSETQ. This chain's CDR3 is CASNSLRPGGETQYF. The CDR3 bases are TGCGCCAGCAATTCGTTGCGGCCCGGAGGAGAGACCCAGTACTTC. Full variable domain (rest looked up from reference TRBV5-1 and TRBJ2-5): KAGVTQTPRYLIKTRGQQVTLSCSPISGHRSVSWYQQTPGQGLQFLFEYFSETQRNKGNFPGRFSGRQFSNSRSEMNVSTLELGDSALYLCASNSLRPGGETQYFGPGTRLLVL.

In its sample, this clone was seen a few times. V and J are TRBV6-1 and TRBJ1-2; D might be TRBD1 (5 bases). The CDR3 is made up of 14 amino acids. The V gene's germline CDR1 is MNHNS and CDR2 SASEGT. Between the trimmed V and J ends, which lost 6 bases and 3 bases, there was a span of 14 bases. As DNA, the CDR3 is TGTGCCAGCAGCCAAAGTGGGGGGTACTATGGCTACACCTTC. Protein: CASSQSGGYYGYTF.

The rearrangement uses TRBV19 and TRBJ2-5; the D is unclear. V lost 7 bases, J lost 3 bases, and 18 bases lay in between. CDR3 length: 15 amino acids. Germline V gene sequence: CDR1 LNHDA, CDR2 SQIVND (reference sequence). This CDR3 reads CASTPSITVKETQYF. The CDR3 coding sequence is TGTGCCAGTACCCCGAGCATCACAGTTAAAGAGACCCAGTACTTC.

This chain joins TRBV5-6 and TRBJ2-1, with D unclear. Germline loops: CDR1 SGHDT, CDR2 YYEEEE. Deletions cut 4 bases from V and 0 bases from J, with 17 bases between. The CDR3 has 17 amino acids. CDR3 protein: CASSLTPSRSSYNEQFF. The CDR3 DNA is TGTGCCAGCAGCCTAACTCCCTCACGGAGCTCCTACAATGAGCAGTTCTTC.

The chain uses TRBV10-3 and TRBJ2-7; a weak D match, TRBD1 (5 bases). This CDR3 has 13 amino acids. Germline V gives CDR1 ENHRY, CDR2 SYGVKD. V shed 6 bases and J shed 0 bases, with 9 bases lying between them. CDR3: CAIREDSSYEQYV. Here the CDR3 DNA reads TGTGCCATCAGGGAAGACAGCTCCTACGAGCAGTACGTC.

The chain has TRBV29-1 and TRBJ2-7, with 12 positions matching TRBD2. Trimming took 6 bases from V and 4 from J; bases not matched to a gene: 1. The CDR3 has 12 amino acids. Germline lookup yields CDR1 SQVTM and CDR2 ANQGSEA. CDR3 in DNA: TGCAGCGTAGGACTAGCGGGGTACGAGCAGTACTTC. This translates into CSVGLAGYEQYF.

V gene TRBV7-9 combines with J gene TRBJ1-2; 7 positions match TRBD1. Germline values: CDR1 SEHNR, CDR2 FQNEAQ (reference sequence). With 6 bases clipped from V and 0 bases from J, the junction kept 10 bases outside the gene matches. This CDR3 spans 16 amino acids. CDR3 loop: CASSTPWDSTNYGYTF. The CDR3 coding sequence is TGTGCCAGCAGTACCCCTTGGGACAGCACTAACTATGGCTACACCTTC.

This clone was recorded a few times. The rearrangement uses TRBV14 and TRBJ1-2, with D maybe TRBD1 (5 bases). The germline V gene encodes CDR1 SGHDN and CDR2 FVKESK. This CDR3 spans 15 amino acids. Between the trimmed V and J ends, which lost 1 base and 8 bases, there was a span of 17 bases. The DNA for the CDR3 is TGTGCCAGCAGCCAAGGTGGGGCCTACGGAGTAGGCTACACCTTC. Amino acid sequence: CASSQGGAYGVGYTF. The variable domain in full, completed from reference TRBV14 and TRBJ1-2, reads EAGVTQFPSHSVIEKGQTVTLRCDPISGHDNLYWYRRVMGKEIKFLLHFVKESKQDESGMPNNRFLAERTGGTYSTLKVQPAELEDSGVYFCASSQGGAYGVGYTFGSGTRLTVV.

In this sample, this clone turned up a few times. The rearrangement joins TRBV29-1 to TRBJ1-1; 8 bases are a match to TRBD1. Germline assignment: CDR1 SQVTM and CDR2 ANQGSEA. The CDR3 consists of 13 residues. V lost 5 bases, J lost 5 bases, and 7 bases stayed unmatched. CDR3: CSVNDRGETEAFF. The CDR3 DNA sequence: TGCAGCGTTAACGACAGGGGCGAGACTGAAGCTTTCTTT.

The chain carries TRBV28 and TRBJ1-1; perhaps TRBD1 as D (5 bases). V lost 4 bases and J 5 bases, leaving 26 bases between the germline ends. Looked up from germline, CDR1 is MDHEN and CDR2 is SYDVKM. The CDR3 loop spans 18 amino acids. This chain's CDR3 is CASSSLAVNLAGLTEAFF. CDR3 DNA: TGTGCCAGCAGTTCCCTGGCCGTAAATTTGGCAGGGCTAACTGAAGCTTTCTTT.

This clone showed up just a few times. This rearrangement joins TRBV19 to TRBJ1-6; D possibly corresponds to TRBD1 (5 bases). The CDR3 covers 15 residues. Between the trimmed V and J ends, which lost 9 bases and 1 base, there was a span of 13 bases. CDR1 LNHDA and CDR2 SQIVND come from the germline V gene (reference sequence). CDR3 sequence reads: CASRQGESYNSPLHF. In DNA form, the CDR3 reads TGTGCCAGCCGCCAGGGTGAATCCTATAATTCACCCCTCCACTTT. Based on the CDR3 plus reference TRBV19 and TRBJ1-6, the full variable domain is DGGITQSPKYLFRKEGQNVTLSCEQNLNHDAMYWYRQDPGQGLRLIYYSQIVNDFQKGDIAEGYSVSREKKESFPLTVTSAQKNPTAFYLCASRQGESYNSPLHFGNGTRLTVT.

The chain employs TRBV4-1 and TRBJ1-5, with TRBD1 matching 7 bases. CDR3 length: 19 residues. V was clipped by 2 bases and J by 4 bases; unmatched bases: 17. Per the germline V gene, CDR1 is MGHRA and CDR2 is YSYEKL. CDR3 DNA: TGCGCCAGCAGCCAATATGGGACAGATATTATAGCAGTGAATCAGCCCCAGCATTTT. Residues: CASSQYGTDIIAVNQPQHF.

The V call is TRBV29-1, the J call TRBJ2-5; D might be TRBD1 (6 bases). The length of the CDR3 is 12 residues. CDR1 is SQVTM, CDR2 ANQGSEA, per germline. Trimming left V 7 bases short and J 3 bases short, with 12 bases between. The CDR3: CSAGHLKETQYF. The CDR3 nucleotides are TGCAGCGCGGGACATTTAAAAGAGACCCAGTACTTC.

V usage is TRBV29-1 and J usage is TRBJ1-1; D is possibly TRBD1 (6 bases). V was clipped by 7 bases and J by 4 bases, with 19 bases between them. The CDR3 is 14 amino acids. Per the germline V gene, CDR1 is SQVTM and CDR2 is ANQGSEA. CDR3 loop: CSATGGGAGTEAFF. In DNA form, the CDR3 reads TGCAGCGCCACAGGTGGGGGGGCGGGCACTGAAGCTTTCTTT.

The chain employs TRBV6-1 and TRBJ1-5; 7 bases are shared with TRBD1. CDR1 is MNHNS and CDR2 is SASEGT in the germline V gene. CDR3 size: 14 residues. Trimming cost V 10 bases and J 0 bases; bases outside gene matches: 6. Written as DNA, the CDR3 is TGTGCCACTCTAGGACAGGATAGCAATCAGCCCCAGCATTTT. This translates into CATLGQDSNQPQHF.

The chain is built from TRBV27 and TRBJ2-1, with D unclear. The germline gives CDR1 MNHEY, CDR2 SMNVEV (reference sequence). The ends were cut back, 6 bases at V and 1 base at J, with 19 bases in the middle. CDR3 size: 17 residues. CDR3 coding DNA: TGTGCCAGCAGGCCCTTAATAGCCGGATTTTCCTACAATGAGCAGTTCTTC. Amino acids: CASRPLIAGFSYNEQFF.

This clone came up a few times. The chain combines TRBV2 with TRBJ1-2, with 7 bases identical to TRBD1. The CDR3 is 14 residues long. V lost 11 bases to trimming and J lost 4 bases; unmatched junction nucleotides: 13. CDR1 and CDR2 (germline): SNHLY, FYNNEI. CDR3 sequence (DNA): TGTGCCCAACGACAGGGCGAGGGACTCTATGGCTACACCTTC. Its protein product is CAQRQGEGLYGYTF.

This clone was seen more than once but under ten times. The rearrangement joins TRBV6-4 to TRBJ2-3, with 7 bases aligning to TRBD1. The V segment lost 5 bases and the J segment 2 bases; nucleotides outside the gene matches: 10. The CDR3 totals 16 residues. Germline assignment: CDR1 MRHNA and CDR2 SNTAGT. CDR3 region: CASSLYHRGNTDTQYF. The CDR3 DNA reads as TGTGCCAGCAGTCTATATCACAGGGGAAACACAGATACGCAGTATTTT.

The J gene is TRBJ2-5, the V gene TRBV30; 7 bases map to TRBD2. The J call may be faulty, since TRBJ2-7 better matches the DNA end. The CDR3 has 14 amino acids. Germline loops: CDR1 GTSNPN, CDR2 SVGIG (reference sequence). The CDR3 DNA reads TGTGCCTGGAGTCGGCCTCCGGGGGGCTACGAGCAGTACTTC. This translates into CAWSRPPGGYEQYF.

This CDR3 is CAWWFERGYYEETQYF. The CDR3 nucleotides are TGTGCCTGGTGGTTTGAGCGGGGATACTACGAAGAGACCCAGTACTTC. The chain joins TRBV30 to TRBJ2-5; 7 bases agree with TRBD2. CDR3 size: 16 residues. Germline V gene lookup returns CDR1 GTSNPN and CDR2 SVGIG (reference sequence). V lost 5 bases to trimming and J lost 3 bases; unmatched junction nucleotides: 15.

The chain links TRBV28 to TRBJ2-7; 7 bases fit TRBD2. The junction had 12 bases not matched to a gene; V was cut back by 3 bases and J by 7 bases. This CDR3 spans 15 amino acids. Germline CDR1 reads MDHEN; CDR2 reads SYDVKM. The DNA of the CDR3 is TGTGCCAGCAGTTTTTACGGGGGGACTAAGAGTGAGCAGTACTTC. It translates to CASSFYGGTKSEQYF.

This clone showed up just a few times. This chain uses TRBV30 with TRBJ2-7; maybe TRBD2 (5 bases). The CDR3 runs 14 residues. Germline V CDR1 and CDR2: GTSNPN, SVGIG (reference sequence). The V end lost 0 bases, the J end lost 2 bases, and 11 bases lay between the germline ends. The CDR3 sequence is CAWSVLPGTYEQYF. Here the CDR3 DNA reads TGTGCCTGGAGTGTACTCCCGGGAACCTACGAGCAGTACTTC.